This TCR beta chain was documented in a study of cytomegalovirus exposure and HLA in healthy donors. The CDR3 extends over 16 amino acids. Germline CDR1 PRHDT, CDR2 FYEKMQ (reference sequence). V was cut by 5 bases and J by 0 bases, with 14 bases left in between. In the case of this clone: As yet, its antigen is unknown.

The PCR made use of 60 Vbeta and 13 Jbeta primers. TCRdb's copy holds only in-frame clones and misses some; the assay was immunoSEQ multiplex PCR. The sample consists of fewer than 250,000 clones, 81% of them appearing once. While unrecorded immune exposures were likely, the donors were nominally healthy when sampled. Whole-study results and caveats: Among the CMV-associated chains, three were confirmed in vitro as specific for CMV antigens. As was reported, the HLA-A and HLA-B alleles of most subjects were accurately predicted from TCR beta sequences.

The chain uses TRBV13 and TRBJ2-1; D gene unclear. The clonotype comes from a man between 40 and 49 years old in good health and CMV-seropositive. Sequencing was done on a sample of PBMCs. CDR3: CASSLNGRSSYNEQFF. The CDR3 nucleotides are TGTGCCAGCAGCCTAAATGGCCGGAGCTCCTACAATGAGCAGTTCTTC. The complete variable domain, with remaining parts taken from reference TRBV13 and TRBJ2-1, reads AAGVIQSPRHLIKEKRETATLKCYPIPRHDTVYWYQQGPGQDPQFLISFYEKMQSDKGSIPDRFSAQQFSDYHSELNMSSLELGDSALYFCASSLNGRSSYNEQFFGPGTRLTVL.